A single sample is the source of the 2 T cell receptor beta chains below, sequenced in a study of cytomegalovirus exposure and HLA in healthy donors (dated by TCRdb to 2017 to 2019). The receptor library was made with the immunoSEQ multiplex PCR assay. The multiplex PCR relied on a mix of 60 forward primers for TCR Vbeta segments and 13 reverse primers for TCR Jbeta segments. Entries here come from immuneACCESS through TCRdb and include only in-frame sequences with V and J called. Some clones fail to appear in such tables; in the studies checked, an unresolved V gene covers under half of the shortfall, and the cause of the remainder is unknown. A total of approximately 81,000 clones appear in this sample, around 68% of them only once. The top ten hold over 7.5% of the sample. What was sequenced was PBMCs. The receptors originated from a middle-aged man in good health and CMV-seropositive.

The V gene is TRBV5-6, the J gene TRBJ1-5; 10 bases align to TRBD1. This CDR3 is built from 16 residues. V gave up 6 bases and J gave up 6 bases; unmatched junction bases: 12. The germline V gene encodes CDR1 SGHDT and CDR2 YYEEEE. The DNA for the CDR3 is TGTGCCAGCACCTCTAAGGACAGGGGGGAGAGTCAGCCCCAGCATTTT. Amino acids: CASTSKDRGESQPQHF. Combining the CDR3 with reference TRBV5-6 and TRBJ1-5 gives the whole variable domain DAGVTQSPTHLIKTRGQQVTLRCSPKSGHDTVSWYQQALGQGPQFIFQYYEEEERQRGNFPDRFSGHQFPNYSSELNVNALLLGDSALYLCASTSKDRGESQPQHFGDGTRLSIL.

V usage is TRBV7-9 and J usage is TRBJ2-3, with 9 bases that match TRBD1. With 4 bases clipped from V and 5 bases from J, the junction kept 4 bases outside the gene matches. From germline, CDR1 is SEHNR and CDR2 FQNEAQ (reference sequence). CDR3 length: 14 residues. CDR3 amino acids: CASSSRTGVDTQYF. In DNA form, the CDR3 reads TGTGCCAGCAGCTCTCGGACAGGGGTAGATACGCAGTATTTT. Full variable domain (missing parts from reference TRBV7-9 and TRBJ2-3): DTGVSQNPRHKITKRGQNVTFRCDPISEHNRLYWYRQTLGQGPEFLTYFQNEAQLEKSRLLSDRFSAERPKGSFSTLEIQRTEQGDSAMYLCASSSRTGVDTQYFGPGTRLTVL.